This T cell receptor (beta chain) came from a study of T cell clonotyping in hematopoietic cell transplantation. Recipient blood drawn about 28 days pretransplant and days 30, 100, 180 after. The table came from immunoSEQ multiplex PCR; TCRdb's copy has only in-frame clones and leaves some out. There are roughly 7,000 clones in the sample; around 91% occur only once, and approximately 4.8% lies in the top ten. This CDR3 comprises 14 residues. Trimming removed 4 bases at V and 3 bases at J, with 13 bases between. CDR1 and CDR2 from the germline V gene are SGHRS and YFSETQ. The clonotype was recovered from a female patient aged 50-60 years who had an allogeneic stem cell transplant from an unrelated donor, so the T cells may come from the graft donor. Some clones in this sample may be carry-over from other donors' samples. The chain carries TRBV5-1 and TRBJ1-1; maybe TRBD1 (5 bases). The sample in question was PBMCs, obtained 30 days after allogeneic stem cell transplant. The CDR3 sequence: CASSPWGPDTEAFF. The CDR3 region has the DNA TGCGCCAGCAGCCCCTGGGGCCCCGACACTGAAGCTTTCTTT.